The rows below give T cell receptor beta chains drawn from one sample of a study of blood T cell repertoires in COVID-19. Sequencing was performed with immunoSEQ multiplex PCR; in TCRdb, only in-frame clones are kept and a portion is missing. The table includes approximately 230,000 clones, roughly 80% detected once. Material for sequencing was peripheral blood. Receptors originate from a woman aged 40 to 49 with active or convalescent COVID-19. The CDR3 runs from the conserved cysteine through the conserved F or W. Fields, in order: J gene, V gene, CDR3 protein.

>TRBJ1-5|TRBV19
CASSKGQEGNQPQHF
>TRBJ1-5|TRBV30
CAWSRGGQPQHF
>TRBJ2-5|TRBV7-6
CASSLAPQGASVETQYF
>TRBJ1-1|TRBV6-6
CASTRDRSNTEAFF
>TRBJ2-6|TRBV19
CASRAGTGGFSGANVLTF
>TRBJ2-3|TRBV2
CASSVLAGGRDTQYF
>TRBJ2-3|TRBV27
CASSLRLAGGADTQYF
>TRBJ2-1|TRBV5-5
CASEIRFVGEQFF
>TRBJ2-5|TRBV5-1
CASSLQETQYF
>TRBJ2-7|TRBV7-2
CASSASSMRPNEQYF
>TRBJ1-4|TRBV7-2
CASSLETGSFLEKLFF
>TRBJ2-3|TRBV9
CASSTRARGGTDTQYF
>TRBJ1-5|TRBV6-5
CASRGQGQNQPQHF
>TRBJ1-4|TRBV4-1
CASSQEVGVEKLFF
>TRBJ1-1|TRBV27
CASSLSPTGITEAFF
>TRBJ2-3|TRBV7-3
CASSLNGGAPDTQYF
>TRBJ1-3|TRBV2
CASGGRDFSGNTIYF
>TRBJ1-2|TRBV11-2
CASRGRRGMGSNYGYTF
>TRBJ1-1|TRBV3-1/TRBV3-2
CASSQGRGGLEAFF
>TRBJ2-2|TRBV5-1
CASSLSLANTGELFF
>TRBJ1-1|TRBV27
CASSPLTENTEAFF
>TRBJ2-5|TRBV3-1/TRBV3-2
CASSHGSLQETQYF
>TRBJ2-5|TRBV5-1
CASSLAGLEETQYF
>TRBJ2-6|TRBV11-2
CASSTPGLATGANVLTF
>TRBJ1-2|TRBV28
CASRSALGPLANYGYTF
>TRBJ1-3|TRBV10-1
CASSESPGVSGNTIYF
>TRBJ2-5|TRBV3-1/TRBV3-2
CASSQGKRWGGQETQYF
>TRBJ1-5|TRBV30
CAWSVRGYNQPQHF
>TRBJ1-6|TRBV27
CASSPYIGGGPPLHF
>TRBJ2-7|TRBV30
CAWRGGWTYEQYF
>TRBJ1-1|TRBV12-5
CASAWTGENTEAFF
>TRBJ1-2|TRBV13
CASSLLAGGYTF
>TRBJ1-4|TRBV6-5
CASSWVREANEKLFF
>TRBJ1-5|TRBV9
CASAPTGYSNQPQHF
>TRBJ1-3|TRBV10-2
CASSETTGPGNTIYF
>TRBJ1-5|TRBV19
CASSIWRDRGGQPQHF
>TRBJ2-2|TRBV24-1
CATSVGDLDTGELFF
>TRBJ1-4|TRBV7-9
CASSSPRFNEKLFF
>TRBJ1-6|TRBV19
CASSIDRGRSPLHF
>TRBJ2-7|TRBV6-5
CAGGTRRRHSYEQYF
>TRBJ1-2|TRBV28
CASSREIHYGYTF
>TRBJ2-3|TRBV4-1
CASSHPGLAGGKMWYF
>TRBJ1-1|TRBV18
CASSADRVQNTEAFF
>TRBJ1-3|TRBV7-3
CASSLGAPSSGNTIYF
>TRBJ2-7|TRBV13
CASSNGQDYEQYF
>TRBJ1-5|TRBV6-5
CASSPGGGSNQPQHF
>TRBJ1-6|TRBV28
CASSFGQGPSPLHF
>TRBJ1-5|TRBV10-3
CAISDGQGIDQPQHF
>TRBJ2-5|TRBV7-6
CASSLDRWQETQYF
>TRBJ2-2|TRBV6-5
CAYQGTGELFF
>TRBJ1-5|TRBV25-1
CASSEWRYSNQPQHF
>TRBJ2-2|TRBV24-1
CATSAQTGGQRGELFF
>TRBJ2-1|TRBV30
CAWSPGTGNPQFF